These 13 T cell receptor beta chains originate from one sample sequenced in a study of blood T cell repertoires in COVID-19. Assay: immunoSEQ multiplex PCR; the TCRdb copy retains only in-frame clones and omits some. The sample records approximately 250,000 clones, 75% to 90% being singletons. Sequenced material: peripheral blood. These receptors originate from a man in his 60s who had recovered from COVID-19.

The chain uses TRBV2 and TRBJ2-5; the D is unclear. The CDR3 consists of 13 residues. From germline, CDR1 is SNHLY and CDR2 FYNNEI. Between the trimmed V and J ends, which lost 6 bases and 3 bases, there was a span of 11 bases. CDR3 DNA: TGTGCCAGCAGCGGTCTGCGGAAAGAGACCCAGTACTTC. This encodes CASSGLRKETQYF. The complete variable domain, with remaining parts taken from reference TRBV2 and TRBJ2-5, reads EPEVTQTPSHQVTQMGQEVILRCVPISNHLYFYWYRQILGQKVEFLVSFYNNEISEKSEIFDDQFSVERPDGSNFTLKIRSTKLEDSAMYFCASSGLRKETQYFGPGTRLLVL.

The V call is TRBV9, the J call TRBJ2-7, with 8 nucleotides matching TRBD1. The CDR3 consists of 14 residues. Trimming at V came to 3 bases and at J to 7 bases, leaving 9 bases not matched to a gene. Germline V CDR1 and CDR2: SGDLS, YYNGEE. The CDR3 region has the DNA TGTGCCAGCAGCGCGGTGACAGGGGCGGGGGAGCAGTACTTC. This translates into CASSAVTGAGEQYF.

The rearrangement links TRBV7-8 to TRBJ2-7, with 7 bases aligning to TRBD2. With V trimmed by 4 bases and J by 6 bases, 24 bases remained unmatched. The CDR3 runs 19 residues. Germline V gene lookup returns CDR1 SGHVS and CDR2 FQNEAQ. The CDR3 DNA is TGTGCCAGCAGCTCGGCCAGTCCTGGACTAGGGTCGCGGTTGAGCGAGCAGTACTTC. Translated: CASSSASPGLGSRLSEQYF.

The rearrangement uses TRBV6-5 and TRBJ1-5; D unresolved. There are 14 residues in the CDR3. Trimming stripped 8 bases from V and 5 bases from J, with 16 bases between. Germline assignment: CDR1 MNHEY and CDR2 SVGAGI. The CDR3 bases are TGTGCCAGCGTCACAGAGGGAGGTTATCAGCCCCAGCATTTT. It translates to CASVTEGGYQPQHF.

This chain's CDR3 is CASSLFQGNSPLHF. The DNA of the CDR3 is TGTGCCAGCAGCTTATTCCAGGGAAATTCACCCCTCCACTTT. The V gene is TRBV7-2, the J gene TRBJ1-6; the D gene is possibly TRBD1 (5 bases). Germline CDR1 is SGHTA and CDR2 is FQGNSA. The germline V and J ends were trimmed by 2 bases and 7 bases, with 9 bases remaining between them. The CDR3 contains 14 residues.

A single count supports this clone. The rearrangement joins TRBV5-1 to TRBJ2-3; the D gene is possibly TRBD1 (6 bases). V gave up 3 bases and J gave up 2 bases, with 13 bases separating them. CDR3 size: 15 residues. Per the germline V gene, CDR1 is SGHRS and CDR2 is YFSETQ. CDR3 residues: CASSWLGGYTDTQYF. CDR3 nucleotide sequence: TGCGCCAGCAGCTGGCTTGGGGGCTACACAGATACGCAGTATTTT. Supplemented by reference TRBV5-1 and TRBJ2-3, the full variable domain reads KAGVTQTPRYLIKTRGQQVTLSCSPISGHRSVSWYQQTPGQGLQFLFEYFSETQRNKGNFPGRFSGRQFSNSRSEMNVSTLELGDSALYLCASSWLGGYTDTQYFGPGTRLTVL.

V is TRBV11-2 and J is TRBJ2-1; 9 bases are a match to TRBD2. The CDR3 totals 16 residues. Germline V CDR1 and CDR2: SGHAT, FQNNGV. V shed 0 bases, J shed 9 bases, and the junction held 9 bases outside the gene matches. The CDR3 is CASSLDRRGRGSEQFF. In nucleotides, the CDR3 is TGTGCCAGCAGCTTAGATCGGCGCGGGAGGGGATCTGAGCAGTTCTTC.

This clone was recorded a few times. This chain uses TRBV19 with TRBJ1-5; D is possibly TRBD1 (5 bases). Per the germline V gene, CDR1 is LNHDA and CDR2 is SQIVND (reference sequence). The V end lost 6 bases, the J end lost 7 bases, and 16 bases lay between the germline ends. CDR3 length: 14 residues. The CDR3 spells CASRLQGGGQPQHF. The CDR3 DNA is TGTGCCAGTAGACTCCAGGGAGGTGGCCAGCCCCAGCATTTT.

This clone was observed a handful of times. V and J are TRBV9 and TRBJ2-5, with D maybe TRBD1 (5 bases). The CDR3 runs to 15 residues. V was trimmed by 0 bases and J by 1 base, leaving 10 bases between them. CDR1 is SGDLS and CDR2 is YYNGEE in the germline V gene. The CDR3 DNA reads as TGTGCCAGCAGCGTAGGCCTGACAGTCCAAGAGACCCAGTACTTC. It yields the protein CASSVGLTVQETQYF.

This rearrangement joins TRBV2 to TRBJ2-7, with TRBD1 identical over 9 bases. Trimming at V came to 5 bases and at J to 0 bases, leaving 5 bases not matched to a gene. Germline loops: CDR1 SNHLY, CDR2 FYNNEI. CDR3 length: 15 residues. The CDR3 DNA reads as TGTGCCAGCAGTTTCGACAGGGGGAGCTCCTACGAGCAGTACTTC. It yields the protein CASSFDRGSSYEQYF.

This clone is a singleton in its sample. The V call is TRBV6-5, the J call TRBJ2-7, with TRBD1 identical over 8 bases. Trimming at V came to 6 bases and at J to 6 bases, leaving 10 bases not matched to a gene. Germline V gives CDR1 MNHEY, CDR2 SVGAGI. The CDR3 is 14 residues long. CDR3 amino acids: CASSAGTGGSEQYF. CDR3 coding DNA: TGTGCCAGCAGCGCCGGGACAGGTGGTAGCGAGCAGTACTTC.

The V gene is TRBV7-8, the J gene TRBJ1-4, with TRBD1 as a possible D gene (5 bases). Trimming took off 2 bases at V and 8 bases at J, with 12 bases between the two ends. The CDR3 contains 14 residues. Germline lookup yields CDR1 SGHVS and CDR2 FQNEAQ. In DNA form, the CDR3 reads TGTGCCAGCAGCTTAACCGGGGGACGGGAAAAACTGTTTTTT. Amino acid sequence: CASSLTGGREKLFF.

The chain has TRBV29-1 and TRBJ1-1; a weak D match, TRBD1 (6 bases). Per the germline V gene, CDR1 is SQVTM and CDR2 is ANQGSEA. Trimming removed 6 bases at V and 1 base at J, with 9 bases between. This CDR3 has 12 residues. The CDR3 sequence: CSVVRGNTEAFF. CDR3 nucleotide sequence: TGCAGCGTCGTCAGGGGGAACACTGAAGCTTTCTTT.